This paragraph reports one TCR beta chain. Germline V gene data show CDR1 as MNHEY and CDR2 as SVGAGI. The CDR3 has 13 residues. V was shortened by 4 bases and J by 1 base, with 7 bases between the two germline ends. TCRdb keeps only in-frame clones here, not all; method: immunoSEQ multiplex PCR. In the table there are 550,000 to 800,000 clones, under 80% of which are singletons. The data were obtained in a study of shared clonotypes between healthy human individuals. This chain joins TRBV6-5 and TRBJ1-1, with D tentatively TRBD1 (5 bases). This sequence was found in a woman in her thirties in good health. Sequenced sample: memory CD4+ T cells sorted from blood. Subset denoted: CD45RA-negative fraction. The CDR3 sequence: CASSWGGNTEAFF. In DNA, the CDR3 is TGTGCCAGCAGTTGGGGCGGGAACACTGAAGCTTTCTTT.